Presented here are 28 T cell receptor beta chains from one specimen sequenced in a study of T cells in Graves' hyperthyroidism and ophthalmopathy. Amplification yielded TCR beta CDR3 regions, with RNA transcripts as the source. HTBI primers were employed in a first-round RT-PCR of the TCR CDR3. TCRdb re-called the multiplex PCR reads through MiXCR, storing one row per CDR3 protein. The table lists some 440,000 distinct CDR3 sequences, approximately 14% of them singletons. The sequencing sample was made of blood. These receptors originate from a woman younger than 30 with Graves' hyperthyroidism.

This clonotype came up many times. This chain links TRBV12-3 or TRBV12-4 with TRBJ2-3; 7 positions match TRBD2. The CDR3 length is 12 residues. The V gene end was trimmed by 6 bases and the J gene end by 11 bases; junction bases not matched to a gene: 8. The CDR3 protein is CASSAWGGEQYF. CDR3 sequence (DNA): TGTGCCAGCAGCGCCTGGGGGGGGGAGCAGTATTTT.

This clonotype came up many times. The rearrangement uses TRBV2 and TRBJ2-3; D might be TRBD2 (6 bases). Germline CDR1 SNHLY, CDR2 FYNNEI. This CDR3 is 15 amino acids long. Deletions cut 3 bases from V and 0 bases from J, with 10 bases between. The CDR3 loop is CASSDSSVSTDTQYF. The CDR3 DNA is TGTGCCAGCAGTGATTCTAGCGTTAGCACAGATACGCAGTATTTT.

The sample holds many counts of this clonotype. The chain recombines TRBV12-3 or TRBV12-4 with TRBJ2-2; D not resolved. V was cut by 6 bases and J by 5 bases, with 7 bases left in between. CDR3 length: 12 amino acids. CDR3 nucleotide sequence: TGTGCCAGCAGCCCCGCGACCGGGGAGCTGTTTTTT. It encodes CASSPATGELFF.

The chain combines TRBV10-3 with TRBJ2-4, with 11 bases aligning to TRBD1. J lost 4 bases, V lost 10 bases, and 6 bases had no gene match. CDR1 is ENHRY, CDR2 SYGVKD, per germline. The CDR3 loop spans 14 amino acids. Here the CDR3 reads CASSRDRGKNIQYF. The CDR3 DNA follows: TGTGCCAGCAGCCGGGACAGGGGGAAAAACATTCAGTACTTC.

This clonotype is a singleton in its sample. The V and J genes are TRBV6-1 and TRBJ1-2; D is undetermined. V was clipped by 3 bases and J by 8 bases, with 13 bases between them. CDR3 size: 13 residues. Germline values: CDR1 MNHNS, CDR2 SASEGT. The CDR3: CASSDTTRLGYTF. DNA for the CDR3: TGTGCCAGCAGTGACACTACGCGACTGGGCTACACCTTC.

This clonotype was detected many times. This rearrangement joins TRBV2 to TRBJ1-6; no reliable D call. CDR3 length: 14 amino acids. The V and J ends lost 5 bases and 5 bases respectively, with 10 bases between them. Germline CDR1 SNHLY, CDR2 FYNNEI. CDR3: CASSLTINNSPLHF. The CDR3 coding sequence is TGTGCCAGCAGTTTAACGATTAATAATTCACCCCTCCACTTT.

This chain connects TRBV5-8 to TRBJ2-4; 14 positions match TRBD2. This CDR3 has 19 residues. V was clipped by 4 bases and J by 4 bases; unmatched bases: 13. Germline CDR1 SGHTS, CDR2 YDEGEE. The CDR3 nucleotides read TGTGCCAGCAGCGTAGGGACTAGCGGGAGAACCGGTGAGAAAAACATTCAGTACTTC. Translation gives CASSVGTSGRTGEKNIQYF.

This chain links TRBV25-1 with TRBJ1-3, with 7 positions matching TRBD1. Trimming removed 4 bases from V and 2 bases from J; junction bases left unmatched: 8. The CDR3 is 16 residues long. Germline V gene lookup returns CDR1 MGHDK and CDR2 SYGVNS. The CDR3 loop reads CASSGQTGFAGNTIYF. As DNA, the CDR3 is TGTGCCAGCAGTGGGCAGACAGGGTTCGCTGGAAACACCATATATTTT.

This clonotype showed up many times. This rearrangement joins TRBV28 to TRBJ1-1; D remains ambiguous. CDR1 and CDR2 from the germline V gene are MDHEN and SYDVKM. The CDR3 extends over 13 amino acids. V lost 2 bases and J lost 4, with 8 bases in between. In DNA, the CDR3 is TGTGCCAGCAGTTTAATTATGGGCACTGAAGCTTTCTTT. Protein product: CASSLIMGTEAFF.

This clonotype was detected ten times or more. In DNA form, the CDR3 reads TGTGCCAGCTCACCGGCGAGGGACAGGTTAGGAGCTTTCTTT. Protein: CASSPARDRLGAFF. V usage is TRBV18 and J usage is TRBJ1-1; 8 bases fit TRBD1. Germline V gene data show CDR1 as KGHSH and CDR2 as LQKENI. With V trimmed by 3 bases and J by 10 bases, 10 bases remained unmatched. The CDR3 is 14 amino acids.

This clonotype was observed many times. The V and J genes are TRBV12-3 or TRBV12-4 and TRBJ2-3; 8 nucleotides match TRBD2. After removal of 1 base from V and 4 bases from J, the junction contained 1 base not matched to a gene. CDR3 length: 14 residues. The CDR3 DNA follows: TGTGCCAGCAGTTTAGGTAGCGGGGCAGATACGCAGTATTTT. Translation: CASSLGSGADTQYF.

This clonotype was detected many times. The chain links TRBV20-1 to TRBJ2-7; 11 bases agree with TRBD2. Germline CDR1 and CDR2: DFQATT and SNEGSKA (reference sequence). CDR3 length: 16 amino acids. V shed 3 bases, J shed 4 bases, and the junction held 11 bases outside the gene matches. The CDR3 here is CSASRPTSGRRYEQYF. CDR3 bases: TGCAGTGCTAGCCGGCCAACTAGCGGGAGAAGGTACGAGCAGTACTTC.

This clonotype showed up just a few times. An end of the junction differs from the germline gene, which may be a read error. The rearrangement joins TRBV24-1 to TRBJ1-5; no definite D call. The CDR3 spans 12 residues. Germline V gene lookup returns CDR1 KGHDR and CDR2 SFDVKD. The CDR3 DNA reads TGTGCCACCAGTGATTTGGGTCAGTCCCAGCATTTT. Its protein is CATSDLGQSQHF.

This clonotype was observed a few times. The junction does not match germline at one end; this may be a read error. This chain links TRBV6-4 with TRBJ2-1, with D uncertain. Germline CDR1 reads MRHNA; CDR2 reads SNTAGT. This CDR3 region has 13 residues. CDR3 in amino acids: CASSLSSYDEQFF. The CDR3 DNA reads TGTGCCAGCAGTTTGAGCTCCTACGATGAGCAGTTCTTC.

This clonotype showed up many times. The V call is TRBV12-3 or TRBV12-4, the J call TRBJ1-5; tentative D call: TRBD1 (6 bases). Trimming pared 10 bases from V and 1 base from J, leaving 14 bases between. CDR3 length: 14 residues. CDR3 protein: CAIAGAASNQPQHF. The CDR3 DNA sequence: TGTGCCATCGCGGGGGCGGCGAGCAATCAGCCCCAGCATTTT.

This clonotype was seen many times. The CDR3 DNA reads TGTGCCAGCAGCTTGTTGGCCGTACGGGAGCAGTTCTTC. Protein: CASSLLAVREQFF. This rearrangement joins TRBV11-1 to TRBJ2-1; D not resolved. CDR3 size: 13 residues. Germline CDR1 reads SGHAT; CDR2 reads FQDESV (reference sequence). V was shortened by 3 bases and J by 10 bases, with 13 bases between the two germline ends.

This clonotype was observed at least ten times. The rearrangement uses TRBV18 and TRBJ1-2; TRBD1 might be the D (5 bases). The CDR3 contains 12 residues. Per germline, CDR1 KGHSH and CDR2 LQKENI. The V end lost 3 bases, the J end lost 8 bases, and 10 bases lay between the germline ends. CDR3: CASSPPGEGYTF. CDR3 in DNA: TGTGCCAGCTCACCCCCGGGGGAGGGCTACACCTTC.

This clonotype occurred many times. J is TRBJ2-5 and V is TRBV12-3 or TRBV12-4; 12 positions match TRBD2. The V segment lost 6 bases and the J segment 2 bases; nucleotides outside the gene matches: 7. The CDR3 length is 16 residues. CDR3 in amino acids: CASRPGLAGFQETQYF. CDR3 coding DNA: TGTGCCAGCAGACCGGGACTAGCGGGCTTTCAAGAGACCCAGTACTTC.

In this sample, this clonotype turned up many times. The chain has TRBV27 and TRBJ1-5; 9 positions agree with TRBD1. V gave up 7 bases and J gave up 0 bases; unmatched junction bases: 13. The CDR3 totals 18 residues. CDR1 and CDR2 (germline): MNHEY, SMNVEV (reference sequence). In DNA form, the CDR3 reads TGTGCCAGCAACGTACCTTTACAGGGGGCAGATAGCAATCAGCCCCAGCATTTT. Residues: CASNVPLQGADSNQPQHF.

This sequence joins TRBV10-3 and TRBJ2-2, with TRBD1 matching 7 bases. Germline values: CDR1 ENHRY, CDR2 SYGVKD. Losses at the gene ends were 10 bases for V and 0 bases for J; bases not matched to a gene: 14. This CDR3 contains 17 residues. The CDR3 DNA reads TGTGCCACCGCTTCCCGGGACAGCTACGCGAACACCGGGGAGCTGTTTTTT. As protein: CATASRDSYANTGELFF.

This clonotype was recorded at least ten times. The CDR3 sequence is CASSLEEWDQPQHF. The CDR3 nucleotides read TGTGCCAGCAGTTTAGAGGAGTGGGATCAGCCCCAGCATTTT. The V call is TRBV12-3 or TRBV12-4, the J call TRBJ1-5; D uncertain. The CDR3 covers 14 residues. V lost 1 base and J lost 5, with 9 bases in between.

Concerning this clonotype: A much larger clonotype is one base distant, so this may be a read error. The rearrangement uses TRBV7-2 and TRBJ2-7; the match to TRBD1 covers 9 bases. Trimming took 1 base from V and 0 from J; bases not matched to a gene: 4. The germline gives CDR1 SGHTA, CDR2 FQGNSA. The CDR3 has 16 residues. The DNA for the CDR3 is TGTACCAGCAGCTTAGTGCCGGGACAGGGCTCCTACGAGCAGTACTTC. Amino acid sequence: CTSSLVPGQGSYEQYF.

Many counts were recorded for this clonotype. This rearrangement joins TRBV6-1 to TRBJ1-1, with unresolved D. The V gene lost 8 bases and the J gene lost 4 bases, with 11 bases spanning the gap. The CDR3 contains 12 residues. CDR1 MNHNS and CDR2 SASEGT come from the germline V gene. CDR3 amino acids: CASLARGTEAFF. The DNA of the CDR3 is TGTGCCAGCCTTGCGCGGGGCACTGAAGCTTTCTTT.

This clonotype appeared many times. The chain joins TRBV6-1 to TRBJ2-7; D is uncertain. This CDR3 is 13 amino acids long. V lost 3 bases and J lost 4, with 10 bases in between. Germline loops: CDR1 MNHNS, CDR2 SASEGT. The CDR3 DNA sequence: TGTGCCAGCAGTGATTATGGGTTTTACGAGCAGTACTTC. It translates to CASSDYGFYEQYF.

This clonotype was seen repeatedly, ten times or more. CDR3 DNA sequence: TGTGCCAGCAGCTTAGCGCTTAACGGGGAGCTGTTTTTT. This codes for CASSLALNGELFF. The chain has TRBV7-2 and TRBJ2-2; D gene ambiguous. Per germline, CDR1 SGHTA and CDR2 FQGNSA. The CDR3 sequence is 13 residues long. V was clipped by 0 bases and J by 7 bases, with 6 bases between them.

This clonotype was recorded at least ten times. V usage is TRBV11-2 and J usage is TRBJ2-5, with D unclear. The CDR3 has 12 amino acids. V dropped 5 bases and J dropped 2 bases, with 6 bases sitting between them. Germline assignment: CDR1 SGHAT and CDR2 FQNNGV. CDR3 nucleotide sequence: TGTGCCAGCAGCCGATCGCAAGAGACCCAGTACTTC. Its translation is CASSRSQETQYF.

This clonotype was seen at least ten times. The V gene is TRBV6-1, the J gene TRBJ1-2; TRBD1 matches 8 bases. The ends lost 5 bases at V and 3 bases at J; junction bases unmatched: 14. This CDR3 has 17 residues. Germline values: CDR1 MNHNS, CDR2 SASEGT. CDR3 bases: TGTGCCAGCAGTTCCTCGCGCCTTCAGGGGGCTTACTATGGCTACACCTTC. As protein: CASSSSRLQGAYYGYTF.

CDR3 nucleotides: TGCAGCGTGCCAGGACAGGGTATCACCGGGGAGCTGTTTTTT. It specifies CSVPGQGITGELFF. The chain combines TRBV29-1 with TRBJ2-2; TRBD1 matches 8 bases. The CDR3 has 14 residues. V dropped 6 bases and J dropped 4; count of bases not matched to a gene: 7. Per the germline V gene, CDR1 is SQVTM and CDR2 is ANQGSEA.